This T cell receptor (beta chain) emerged from a study of vaccination effects on CD4 cells after COVID-19. The assay was immunoSEQ multiplex PCR, and TCRdb's table has in-frame clones only and misses some. The sample contains 40,000 to 55,000 clones, approximately 74% of which appear only once. Culturing for approximately 10 days preceded CD4+ T cell isolation. V lost 0 bases, J lost 5 bases, and 0 bases stayed unmatched. The CDR3 extends over 14 amino acids. CDR1 and CDR2 (germline): SGHNT, YENEEA. Of note for this clone: The antigen remains undetermined.

The chain combines TRBV11-3 with TRBJ2-1, with 8 bases matching TRBD2. This TCR derives from a human donor who had a prior SARS-CoV-2 infection. Sequenced material: CD4+ T cells from PBMCs cultured without peptide, taken before COVID-19 vaccination. CDR3 in amino acids: CASSLDGGDNEQFF. CDR3 DNA: TGTGCCAGCAGCTTAGACGGGGGGGACAATGAGCAGTTCTTC.